There are many counts of the clone carrying this T cell receptor beta chain. Its antigen is not identified. The data were taken from a study of T cells after yellow fever vaccination. Study-level points and caveats: A faster peak, day 5 versus 15, was reached by the weaker secondary response. Once the booster was given, most primary-vaccination clones reappeared, at about 96% for CD4 and over 70% for CD8.

UMIs and a universal primer site were added when TCR cDNA was made by 5'RACE template switching. In TCRdb, the 5' RACE reads were re-called with MiXCR into one record per CDR3 protein. In the table there are some 110,000 distinct CDR3 sequences, approximately 7% of which are singletons. The CDR3 runs to 14 residues. Germline V gene sequence: CDR1 SGHRS, CDR2 YFSETQ. V was clipped by 2 bases and J by 5 bases, with 13 bases between them. This receptor was obtained from a man younger than 35 who received the YFV17D yellow fever vaccine. The sequencing used CD4+ T cells sorted from PBMCs, collected more than 8 days after the first yellow fever vaccination. The rearrangement joins TRBV5-1 to TRBJ2-5; perhaps TRBD2 as D (7 bases). The CDR3 reads CASSLWGGLETQYF. CDR3 bases: TGCGCCAGCAGCTTATGGGGGGGCCTGGAGACCCAGTACTTC. The full variable domain, completed using reference TRBV5-1 and TRBJ2-5, is KAGVTQTPRYLIKTRGQQVTLSCSPISGHRSVSWYQQTPGQGLQFLFEYFSETQRNKGNFPGRFSGRQFSNSRSEMNVSTLELGDSALYLCASSLWGGLETQYFGPGTRLLVL.